What follows are 27 T cell receptor beta chains derived from one specimen sequenced in a study of T-cell reconstitution after alpha-beta-depleted transplantation in children. Preparation of the TCRbeta library used unique molecular identifiers. TCRdb reanalysed the PCR reads using MiXCR and keeps one entry per CDR3 protein. The data show 55,000 to 70,000 distinct CDR3 sequences, roughly 11% seen once. The sample here was PBMCs, taken before TCRalphabeta/CD19-depleted stem cell transplant. These receptors all stem from a boy between 10 and 17 years old with acute myeloid leukemia, due to receive a stem cell transplant.

This clonotype was found many times. The CDR3 loop is CSARGGGLNTEAFF. CDR3 DNA: TGCAGTGCTAGAGGAGGTGGTTTGAACACTGAAGCTTTCTTT. The rearrangement links TRBV20-1 to TRBJ1-1; D gene unclear. Trimming shortened V by 1 base and J by 0 bases, and 9 bases separated the two germline ends. Germline lookup yields CDR1 DFQATT and CDR2 SNEGSKA (reference sequence). The CDR3 has 14 amino acids.

Of note for this clonotype: Just one base apart from a much larger clone, this may be a read error. The rearrangement uses TRBV18 and TRBJ2-1, with 7 bases aligning to TRBD2. V lost 0 bases to trimming and J lost 8 bases; unmatched junction nucleotides: 7. The CDR3 runs 15 residues. Per germline, CDR1 KGHSH and CDR2 LQKENI. The CDR3 is CASSPPLAAQDEQFF. Written as DNA, the CDR3 is TGTGCCAGCTCACCACCTCTAGCGGCGCAGGATGAGCAGTTCTTC.

Concerning this clonotype: This clone may be a read error of a much larger clone one base away. The genes are TRBV25-1 and TRBJ2-2; the D call may be TRBD1 or TRBD2 (5 bases each). CDR3 length: 15 amino acids. Germline V CDR1 and CDR2: MGHDK, SYGVNS. Here the CDR3 reads CASSDRASVTGDLFF. CDR3 nucleotides: TGTGCCAGCAGTGACCGGGCCAGCGTTACCGGGGACCTGTTTTTT.

This clonotype has a count of ten or more. This sequence joins TRBV20-1 and TRBJ2-1; D perhaps matches TRBD2 (5 bases). V shed 6 bases and J shed 4 bases, with 16 bases lying between them. This CDR3 spans 14 amino acids. Germline V gives CDR1 DFQATT, CDR2 SNEGSKA (reference sequence). The CDR3 sequence is CSATRTPDYNEQFF. For the CDR3, the DNA is TGCAGTGCCACCCGGACTCCCGATTACAATGAGCAGTTCTTC.

This clonotype showed up many times. V and J are TRBV7-9 and TRBJ2-1; TRBD2 aligns across 9 bases. From germline, CDR1 is SEHNR and CDR2 FQNEAQ (reference sequence). The CDR3 sequence is 15 residues long. Germline trimming cut 5 bases from V and 10 bases from J; bases unmatched to any gene: 12. CDR3 amino acids: CASSPRASGTVEQFF. CDR3 nucleotides: TGTGCCAGCAGCCCTCGGGCTAGCGGGACCGTGGAGCAGTTCTTC.

This clonotype turned up a few times. The J gene is TRBJ1-4, the V gene TRBV4-2; TRBD1 is a possible D gene (5 bases). The germline CDR1 and CDR2 sequences are LGHNA and YNFKEQ. V was clipped by 1 base and J by 8 bases, with 17 bases between them. This CDR3 spans 16 amino acids. In DNA form, the CDR3 reads TGTGCCAGCAGCCAAGTCCCGGGGGGAGGAGGCGAAAAACTGTTTTTT. This translates into CASSQVPGGGGEKLFF.

The gene calls are TRBV6-5 and TRBJ1-1; 7 bases are shared with TRBD1. CDR1 and CDR2 from the germline V gene are MNHEY and SVGAGI. The CDR3 has 18 residues. Losses at the gene ends were 0 bases for V and 4 bases for J; bases not matched to a gene: 14. The DNA for the CDR3 is TGTGCCAGCAGTTACTCGAGATTCCAGGGGGGCTGGGGCACTGAAGCTTTCTTT. Encoded protein: CASSYSRFQGGWGTEAFF.

Notes on this clonotype: A much larger clone sits a single nucleotide away, making a read error possible. The chain is built from TRBV7-2 and TRBJ2-1; 12 nucleotides line up with TRBD2. The germline V gene has CDR1 SGHTA and CDR2 FQGNSA. This CDR3 has 17 amino acids. Trimming at V came to 3 bases and at J to 12 bases, leaving 15 bases not matched to a gene. CDR3 coding DNA: TGTGCCAGCAGCTTCCGGCTAGCGGGAGGGCCAAGGGGTGGGCAGTTCTTC. Encoded protein: CASSFRLAGGPRGGQFF.

V is TRBV3-1 and J is TRBJ1-1; the match to TRBD1 covers 8 bases. V shed 4 bases and J 5 bases; nucleotides not matched to a gene: 9. This CDR3 region has 15 residues. Germline assignment: CDR1 LGHDT and CDR2 YNNKEL (reference sequence). CDR3 DNA: TGTGCCAGCAGCCGGGACAGGACGTGGGGTACTGAAGCTTTCTTT. Amino acids: CASSRDRTWGTEAFF.

This clonotype was found many times. The rearrangement uses TRBV4-1 and TRBJ1-5; the match to TRBD1 covers 7 bases. The germline gives CDR1 MGHRA, CDR2 YSYEKL. J gave up 2 bases and V 1 base, and 2 bases lay outside the gene matches. This CDR3 is 15 amino acids long. The CDR3 reads CASSQGDRGNQPQHF. CDR3 bases: TGCGCCAGCAGCCAAGGTGACAGGGGCAATCAGCCCCAGCATTTT.

At least ten counts were recorded for this clonotype. The CDR3 region has the DNA TGTGCCAGCAGACCGAAGGGACTAGCGAACACCGGGGAGCTGTTTTTT. It is translated as CASRPKGLANTGELFF. V gene TRBV7-2 combines with J gene TRBJ2-2; TRBD2 agrees at 8 bases. CDR3 length equals 16 residues. CDR1 and CDR2 (germline): SGHTA, FQGNSA. Losses at the gene ends were 6 bases for V and 0 bases for J; bases not matched to a gene: 6. Complete variable domain (other parts from reference TRBV7-2 and TRBJ2-2): GAGVSQSPSNKVTEKGKDVELRCDPISGHTALYWYRQSLGQGLEFLIYFQGNSAPDKSGLPSDRFSAERTGGSVSTLTIQRTQQEDSAVYLCASRPKGLANTGELFFGEGSRLTVL.

This clonotype has at least ten counts. The chain employs TRBV3-1 and TRBJ1-2; D is possibly TRBD1 (5 bases). Germline CDR1 is LGHDT and CDR2 is YNNKEL (reference sequence). V was cut by 4 bases and J by 4 bases, with 19 bases left in between. The CDR3 runs 16 residues. CDR3 sequence (DNA): TGTGCCAGCAGCCTGGGGACCGACCCCCGGGGCTATGGCTACACCTTC. Protein product: CASSLGTDPRGYGYTF.

The table lists this clonotype with many counts. The chain employs TRBV4-2 and TRBJ2-2, with 7 bases that match TRBD2. The V gene's germline CDR1 is LGHNA and CDR2 YNFKEQ. The V segment lost 4 bases and the J segment 0 bases; nucleotides outside the gene matches: 8. This CDR3 contains 17 residues. CDR3 DNA sequence: TGTGCCAGCAGCCTTACCGGGACTACCTCGAACACCGGGGAGCTGTTTTTT. The encoded protein is CASSLTGTTSNTGELFF.

This clonotype showed up many times. CDR3 nucleotides: TGTGCCAGCAGTTACTCGAATGGACAGAATAATTCACCCCTCCACTTT. Protein: CASSYSNGQNNSPLHF. The V gene is TRBV6-5, the J gene TRBJ1-6, with TRBD1 as a possible D gene (6 bases). The CDR3 runs to 16 residues. The germline CDR1 and CDR2 sequences are MNHEY and SVGAGI. The V gene lost 0 bases and the J gene lost 5 bases, with 11 bases spanning the gap.

This clonotype was seen many times. The CDR3 loop is CASSLGGTGVNSPLHF. The CDR3 DNA follows: TGTGCCAGCAGCTTAGGGGGCACCGGGGTCAATTCACCCCTCCACTTT. The V and J genes are TRBV7-8 and TRBJ1-6, with D perhaps matching TRBD1 (5 bases). There are 16 residues in the CDR3. Trimming took off 1 base at V and 7 bases at J, with 14 bases between the two ends. From germline, CDR1 is SGHVS and CDR2 FQNEAQ.

This clonotype was seen repeatedly, ten times or more. J is TRBJ2-5 and V is TRBV20-1, with 10 nucleotides matching TRBD1. Germline V lookup: CDR1 DFQATT, CDR2 SNEGSKA (reference sequence). CDR3 length: 14 amino acids. V gave up 6 bases and J gave up 4 bases; unmatched junction bases: 8. CDR3 protein: CSADWDRGRETQYF. In nucleotides, the CDR3 is TGCAGTGCCGACTGGGACAGGGGACGAGAGACCCAGTACTTC.

In this sample, this clonotype turned up many times. The rearrangement uses TRBV5-6 and TRBJ1-5; 10 bases agree with TRBD1. The germline CDR1 and CDR2 sequences are SGHDT and YYEEEE. The CDR3 is made up of 17 amino acids. The ends lost 2 bases at V and 2 bases at J; junction bases unmatched: 7. The CDR3 nucleotides are TGTGCCAGCAGCTTAGGACAGGGGGGGATTCGCAATCAGCCCCAGCATTTT. Amino acid sequence: CASSLGQGGIRNQPQHF.

The chain uses TRBV6-2 or TRBV6-3 and TRBJ2-1, with unresolved D. The CDR3 length is 12 residues. V shed 0 bases and J shed 9 bases, with 6 bases lying between them. Germline CDR1 reads MNHEY; CDR2 reads SVGEGT. The CDR3 loop reads CASSYSVGEQFF. In nucleotides, the CDR3 is TGTGCCAGCAGTTACTCGGTTGGTGAGCAGTTCTTC.

This clonotype has ten or more counts. This chain links TRBV7-2 with TRBJ1-2, with no clear D. Trimming removed 5 bases from V and 3 bases from J, with 16 bases in between. This CDR3 comprises 15 residues. Germline lookup yields CDR1 SGHTA and CDR2 FQGNSA. CDR3: CASSHSGNSHYGYTF. CDR3 nucleotide sequence: TGTGCCAGCAGCCACAGTGGAAACTCCCACTATGGCTACACCTTC.

This clonotype was recorded many times. CDR3 in DNA: TGTGCCAGCAGTTACTCATCCACAGACTATAATTCACCCCTCCACTTT. Translating it yields CASSYSSTDYNSPLHF. The genes are TRBV6-5 and TRBJ1-6; D unclear. The V gene lost 0 bases and the J gene lost 3 bases, with 9 bases spanning the gap. Germline V gene sequence: CDR1 MNHEY, CDR2 SVGAGI. The CDR3 is made up of 16 amino acids.

This clonotype was seen at least ten times. This chain joins TRBV12-3 or TRBV12-4 and TRBJ2-2, with D perhaps TRBD1 (6 bases). The CDR3 runs 16 residues. Trimming removed 2 bases at V and 2 bases at J, with 12 bases between. This CDR3 is CASSLLGRGNTGELFF. CDR3 in DNA: TGTGCCAGCAGTTTACTAGGCAGGGGAAACACCGGGGAGCTGTTTTTT.

This clonotype showed up many times. The CDR3 DNA follows: TGTGCCAGCAGCCTCCCCGGACAGGGTAATTCACCCCTCCACTTT. This sequence encodes CASSLPGQGNSPLHF. This chain connects TRBV7-9 to TRBJ1-6, with 8 nucleotides matching TRBD1. CDR3 length equals 15 residues. Germline CDR1 and CDR2: SEHNR and FQNEAQ (reference sequence). The V and J ends lost 5 bases and 6 bases, in that order; junction bases with no gene match: 6.

This clonotype was seen many times. The rearrangement uses TRBV10-2 and TRBJ2-7, with D unresolved. Germline CDR1 is WSHSY and CDR2 is SAAADI. V dropped 2 bases and J dropped 4 bases, with 3 bases sitting between them. The CDR3 contains 11 residues. CDR3 sequence (DNA): TGCGCCAGCAGTGAGGGATACGAGCAGTACGTC. This codes for CASSEGYEQYV.

The rearrangement uses TRBV12-3 or TRBV12-4 and TRBJ1-3; 9 positions agree with TRBD1. V gave up 6 bases and J gave up 2 bases; unmatched junction bases: 2. CDR3 length: 14 amino acids. CDR3 sequence reads: CASSRTGAGNTIYF. The CDR3, as DNA: TGTGCCAGCAGCCGGACAGGGGCTGGAAACACCATATATTTT.

The sample holds many counts of this clonotype. As DNA, the CDR3 is TGCGCCAGCAGCCAAGATCCGGCTAGCCGTAACAATGAGCAGTTCTTC. Its protein product is CASSQDPASRNNEQFF. The rearrangement uses TRBV4-3 and TRBJ2-1, with a possible D match to TRBD2 (5 bases). The V gene's germline CDR1 is LGHNA and CDR2 YSLEER. Trimming removed 0 bases at V and 5 bases at J, with 14 bases between. There are 16 residues in the CDR3.

This clonotype occurred many times. This rearrangement joins TRBV29-1 to TRBJ2-2; no clear D gene. This CDR3 is 11 amino acids long. The germline CDR1 and CDR2 sequences are SQVTM and ANQGSEA. Trimming stripped 7 bases from V and 6 bases from J, with 9 bases between. The CDR3 DNA reads TGCAGCGCTTCGGCTCCCGGGGAGCTGTTTTTT. Its translation is CSASAPGELFF.

CDR3 in DNA: TGCAGTGCTAGTATTTTTCATGACGGACTAATCGAAAACATTCAGTACTTC. This sequence encodes CSASIFHDGLIENIQYF. V gene TRBV20-1 combines with J gene TRBJ2-4; maybe TRBD2 (6 bases). Per the germline V gene, CDR1 is DFQATT and CDR2 is SNEGSKA (reference sequence). The CDR3 totals 17 residues. Between the trimmed V and J ends, which lost 3 bases and 5 bases, there was a span of 23 bases.